The clone carrying this T cell receptor (beta chain) is medium-sized (0.01 to 0.1%) in the sample. TCRdb processed the 5' RACE reads anew with MiXCR; each CDR3 protein has one entry. The table records approximately 5,000 distinct CDR3 sequences, 31% of them present only once. Germline V gene sequence: CDR1 SGHNT, CDR2 YYREEE (reference sequence). The CDR3 loop spans 13 amino acids. V lost 2 bases and J lost 2, with 6 bases in between. This clonotype was sampled from a female donor with breast cancer. The gene calls are TRBV5-4 and TRBJ2-3; no reliable D call. Sample: memory CD4+ T cells sorted from a lymph node. Documented subset: memory CD4+ T cells, CD4+CD45RO+CD25-. The CDR3 loop reads CASSLVFTDTQYF. The CDR3 DNA follows: TGTGCCAGCAGCTTAGTGTTCACAGATACGCAGTATTTT.